This T cell receptor beta chain was identified during a study of cytomegalovirus exposure and HLA in healthy donors. Study details: Early released data comprised approximately 85 million unique TCRs from HLA-typed donors. General study results and limits: Later, TCR association rates were found to vary by HLA locus, highest for DRB1 and lowest for HLA-C. Per a later analysis, HLA-associated TCR beta chains showed more clonal expansion than other, equally common TCR beta chains. Some TCR beta chains (more than 150 of them) were listed as cytomegalovirus-associated.

In germline, CDR1 is SGHNT, CDR2 YYREEE (reference sequence). The CDR3 sequence is 14 residues long. This PCR relied on a set of 60 Vbeta primers and 13 Jbeta primers. TCRdb's copy holds only in-frame clones and misses some; the assay was immunoSEQ multiplex PCR. The sample has approximately 100,000 clones; 64% are singletons. About this clone: Its antigen is undetermined. Compared with germline, one end of the junction differs, possibly owing to a read error.

Sequenced: PBMCs. The sequence derives from a man aged 60-69 years in good health and CMV-seronegative. V is TRBV5-4 and J is TRBJ2-5; 8 positions match TRBD1. CDR3 DNA: TGTGCCAGCAGCCCGGGACAAGGGGACAGGCGAAGGGACTTC. It codes for CASSPGQGDRRRDF. The full variable domain, its missing parts supplied by reference TRBV5-4 and TRBJ2-5, is ETGVTQSPTHLIKTRGQQVTLRCSSQSGHNTVSWYQQALGQGPQFIFQYYREEENGRGNFPPRFSGLQFPNYSSELNVNALELDDSALYLCASSPGQGDRRRDFGPGTRLLVL.